The entry that follows covers one TCR beta chain sequence. No antigen is known for it. The CDR3 is made up of 15 amino acids. V was pared by 1 base and J by 5 bases, with 9 bases of the junction left unmatched. The germline V gene has CDR1 SGHDT and CDR2 YYEEEE. This entry belongs to a study of naive and memory T cell subsets. Findings and limits, study-wide: Possibly reflecting memory cells re-expressing CD45RA, a few larger clonotypes occurred in naive repertoires, especially CD8.

An equimolar mix of two oligonucleotides served as the beta constant-region primer for TRBC1 and TRBC2. Nested alpha and beta constant-region primers with the SP2 primer drove four PCR rounds on ligated cDNA. TCRdb redid the calling of the UMI-ligation and nested PCR reads with MiXCR, one entry per CDR3 protein. The sample carries fewer than 150,000 distinct CDR3 sequences, approximately 21% recorded once. The receptor's source is a human donor in good health. The specimen sequenced was naive CD8+ T cells from blood. This chain connects TRBV5-6 to TRBJ2-7, with 7 bases that match TRBD2. CDR3 loop: CASSLSFRGSHEQYF. The CDR3 bases are TGTGCCAGCAGCTTGTCCTTTCGCGGGAGTCACGAGCAGTACTTC.